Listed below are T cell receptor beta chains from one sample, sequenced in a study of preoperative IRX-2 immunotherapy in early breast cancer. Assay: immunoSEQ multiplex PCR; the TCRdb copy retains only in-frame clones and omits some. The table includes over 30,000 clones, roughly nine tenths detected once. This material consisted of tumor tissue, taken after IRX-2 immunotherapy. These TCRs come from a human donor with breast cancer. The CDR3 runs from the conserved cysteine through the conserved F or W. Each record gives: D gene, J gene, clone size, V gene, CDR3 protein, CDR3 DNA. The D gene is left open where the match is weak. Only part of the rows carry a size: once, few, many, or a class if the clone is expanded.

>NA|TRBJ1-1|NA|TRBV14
CASSPGTVNTEAFF
TGTGCCAGCAGCCCCGGGACGGTGAACACTGAAGCTTTCTTT
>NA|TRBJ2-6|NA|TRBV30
CAYPTGSGANVLTF
TGTGCCTACCCGACAGGCTCTGGGGCCAACGTCCTGACTTTC
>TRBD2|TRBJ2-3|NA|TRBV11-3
CASSSGTSGGVTYF
TGTGCCAGCAGCTCCGGGACTAGCGGGGGGGTGACGTATTTT
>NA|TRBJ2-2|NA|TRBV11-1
CASSLGRRDTGELFF
TGTGCCAGCAGCTTAGGAAGGAGGGACACCGGGGAGCTGTTTTTT
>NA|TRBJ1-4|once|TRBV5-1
CASSLDGWNEKLFF
TGCGCCAGCAGCTTGGACGGGTGGAATGAAAAACTGTTTTTT
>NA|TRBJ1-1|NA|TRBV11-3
CASSLMRGDGTEAFF
TGTGCCAGCAGCCTCATGAGGGGGGATGGCACTGAAGCTTTCTTT
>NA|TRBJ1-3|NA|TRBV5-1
CASSHGPRPSSGNTIYF
TGCGCCAGCAGCCACGGTCCCCGTCCTAGCTCTGGAAACACCATATATTTT
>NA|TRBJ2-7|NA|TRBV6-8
CASRPQTGLLSYEQYF
TGTGCCAGCAGACCGCAGACGGGACTCCTCTCCTACGAGCAGTACTTC
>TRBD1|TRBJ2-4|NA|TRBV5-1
CASSLGQGAQVAKNIQYF
TGCGCCAGCAGCCTAGGACAGGGGGCGCAGGTAGCCAAAAACATTCAGTACTTC
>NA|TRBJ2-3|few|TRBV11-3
CASSLVSGLITDTQYF
TGTGCCAGCAGCTTGGTCTCAGGCCTAATCACAGATACGCAGTATTTT
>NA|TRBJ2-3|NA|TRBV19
CASSIGGFGDTQYF
TGTGCCAGTAGTATAGGAGGGTTTGGAGATACGCAGTATTTT
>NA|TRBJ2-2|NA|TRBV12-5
CASGLGGKAGELFF
TGTGCTAGTGGTTTGGGAGGGAAAGCCGGGGAGCTGTTTTTT
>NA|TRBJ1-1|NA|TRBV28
CASSWRGGTEAFF
TGTGCCAGCAGTTGGAGGGGGGGGACTGAAGCTTTCTTT
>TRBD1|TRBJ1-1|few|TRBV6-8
CASRTTGTGPMNTEAFF
TGTGCCAGCAGAACAACCGGGACAGGGCCTATGAACACTGAAGCTTTCTTT
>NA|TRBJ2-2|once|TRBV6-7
CASRARTGELFF
TGTGCCAGCAGAGCGCGCACCGGGGAGCTGTTTTTT
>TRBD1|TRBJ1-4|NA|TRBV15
CATRRDRVNEKLFF
TGTGCCACCAGGCGGGACAGGGTTAATGAAAAACTGTTTTTT
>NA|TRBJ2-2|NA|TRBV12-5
CAFRGGAGNTGELFF
TGTGCTTTTCGAGGCGGGGCTGGGAACACCGGGGAGCTGTTTTTT
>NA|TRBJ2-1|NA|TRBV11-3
CASSQETEYNEQFF
TGTGCCAGCAGCCAGGAGACGGAATACAATGAGCAGTTCTTC
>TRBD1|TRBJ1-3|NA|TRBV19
CASTGTGSSGNTIYF
TGTGCCAGTACCGGGACAGGGAGCTCTGGAAACACCATATATTTT
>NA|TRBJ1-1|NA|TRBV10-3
CAISESPESYNTEAFF
TGTGCCATCAGTGAGTCACCAGAATCCTATAACACTGAAGCTTTCTTT
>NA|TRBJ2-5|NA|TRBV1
CASSQDTSRWGAPETQYF
TGCGCCAGCAGCCAAGATACGTCGAGGTGGGGGGCCCCAGAGACCCAGTACTTC
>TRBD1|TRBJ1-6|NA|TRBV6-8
CASSYRDRDNSPLHF
TGTGCCAGCAGTTACCGGGACAGGGATAATTCACCCCTCCACTTT
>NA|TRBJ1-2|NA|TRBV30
CAWTRGQANYGYTF
TGTGCCTGGACCCGGGGGCAAGCTAACTATGGCTACACCTTC
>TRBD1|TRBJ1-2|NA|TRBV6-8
CASSFTGTANYGYTF
TGTGCCAGCAGTTTCACCGGGACAGCGAACTATGGCTACACCTTC
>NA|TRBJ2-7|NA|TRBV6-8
CAIMGGAGSSYEQYF
TGTGCCATCATGGGGGGGGCGGGAAGCTCCTACGAGCAGTACTTC
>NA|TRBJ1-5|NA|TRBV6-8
CASSYSRRNQPQHF
TGTGCCAGCAGTTACTCCCGCAGAAATCAGCCCCAGCATTTT
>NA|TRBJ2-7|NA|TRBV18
CASSPAGVGEQYF
TGTGCCAGCTCACCAGCAGGTGTGGGGGAACAGTACTTC
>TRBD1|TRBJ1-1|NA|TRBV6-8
CASRRMGQGHTEAFF
TGTGCCAGCAGACGGATGGGACAGGGTCACACTGAAGCTTTCTTT
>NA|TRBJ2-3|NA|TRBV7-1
CASSPAGAGDTQYF
TGTGCCAGCAGCCCCGCGGGGGCAGGAGATACGCAGTATTTT
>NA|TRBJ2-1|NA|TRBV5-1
CASSSLSRTVHNEQFF
TGCGCCAGCAGCTCCCTTTCCCGGACAGTTCACAATGAGCAGTTCTTC
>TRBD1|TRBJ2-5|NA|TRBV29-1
CSVLVRGPETQYF
TGCAGCGTGCTAGTCAGGGGGCCGGAGACCCAGTACTTC
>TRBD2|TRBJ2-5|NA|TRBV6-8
CASTSSGSLETQYF
TGTGCCAGCACGTCTAGCGGGAGTTTGGAGACCCAGTACTTC
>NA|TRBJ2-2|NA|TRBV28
CASSLAGLTGELFF
TGTGCCAGCAGTTTGGCGGGACTCACCGGGGAGCTGTTTTTT
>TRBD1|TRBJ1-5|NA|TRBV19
CASSMRGTGSLASNQPQHF
TGTGCCAGTAGTATGCGCGGGACAGGGAGTCTCGCGAGCAATCAGCCCCAGCATTTT
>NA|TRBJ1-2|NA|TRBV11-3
CASSTQGNWDYGYTF
TGTGCCAGCAGCACGCAGGGGAATTGGGACTATGGCTACACCTTC
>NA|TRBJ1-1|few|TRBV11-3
CASSLLQLNTEAFF
TGTGCCAGCAGCTTATTACAGCTGAACACTGAAGCTTTCTTT
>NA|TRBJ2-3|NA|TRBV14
CASSQDRGIWARPGTDTQYF
TGTGCCAGCAGCCAAGATCGGGGGATTTGGGCGCGCCCCGGTACAGATACGCAGTATTTT
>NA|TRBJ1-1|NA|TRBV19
CASSGPRAEAFF
TGTGCCAGCTCAGGGCCTCGGGCTGAAGCTTTCTTT
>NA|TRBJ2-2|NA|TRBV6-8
CASRALSRTGELFF
TGTGCCAGCAGGGCCCTAAGCAGGACCGGGGAGCTGTTTTTT
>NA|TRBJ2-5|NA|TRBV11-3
CASSSIGGPQETQYF
TGTGCCAGCAGCTCTATTGGGGGGCCCCAAGAGACCCAGTACTTC
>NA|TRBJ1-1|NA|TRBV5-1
CASSFPVGFGGGSGTEAFF
TGCGCCAGCAGCTTCCCGGTCGGGTTTGGGGGCGGGTCGGGCACTGAAGCTTTCTTT
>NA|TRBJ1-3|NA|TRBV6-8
CASSYSEGYSGNTIYF
TGTGCCAGCAGTTACTCGGAGGGTTACTCTGGAAACACCATATATTTT
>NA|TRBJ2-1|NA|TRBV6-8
CASSSGTRPNEQFF
TGTGCCAGCAGTTCCGGGACCCGACCCAATGAGCAGTTCTTC
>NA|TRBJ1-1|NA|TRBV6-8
CASTLSRLRGNTEAFF
TGTGCCAGCACCTTAAGCCGCCTGAGGGGGAACACTGAAGCTTTCTTT
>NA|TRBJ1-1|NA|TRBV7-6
CASSLSGMNTEAFF
TGTGCCAGCAGCCTGTCAGGCATGAACACTGAAGCTTTCTTT
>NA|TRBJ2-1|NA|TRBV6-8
CASSPGLTSSYNEQFF
TGTGCCAGCAGTCCGGGACTCACAAGCTCCTACAATGAGCAGTTCTTC
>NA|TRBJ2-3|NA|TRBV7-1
CASSFEGIDTQYF
TGTGCCAGCAGCTTCGAAGGGATAGATACGCAGTATTTT
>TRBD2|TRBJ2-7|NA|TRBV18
CASSPGGRSSYEQYF
TGTGCCAGCTCACCAGGCGGGAGGAGCTCCTACGAGCAGTACTTC
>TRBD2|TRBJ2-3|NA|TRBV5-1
CASSLDWSGGALLDTQYF
TGCGCCAGCAGCTTGGATTGGTCGGGGGGAGCCCTCTTGGATACGCAGTATTTT
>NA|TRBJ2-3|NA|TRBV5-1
CASSLSLSPAPTDTQYF
TGCGCCAGCAGCTTGTCTTTGTCTCCCGCCCCCACAGATACGCAGTATTTT
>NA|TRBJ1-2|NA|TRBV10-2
CASGQGSDGYTF
TGCGCCAGCGGGCAGGGGAGTGATGGCTACACCTTC
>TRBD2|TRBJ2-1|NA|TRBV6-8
CATLAGGGNEQFF
TGTGCCACCCTAGCGGGAGGAGGCAATGAGCAGTTCTTC
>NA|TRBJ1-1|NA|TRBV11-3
CASSLGFIMNTEAFF
TGTGCCAGCAGCTTAGGGTTTATTATGAACACTGAAGCTTTCTTT